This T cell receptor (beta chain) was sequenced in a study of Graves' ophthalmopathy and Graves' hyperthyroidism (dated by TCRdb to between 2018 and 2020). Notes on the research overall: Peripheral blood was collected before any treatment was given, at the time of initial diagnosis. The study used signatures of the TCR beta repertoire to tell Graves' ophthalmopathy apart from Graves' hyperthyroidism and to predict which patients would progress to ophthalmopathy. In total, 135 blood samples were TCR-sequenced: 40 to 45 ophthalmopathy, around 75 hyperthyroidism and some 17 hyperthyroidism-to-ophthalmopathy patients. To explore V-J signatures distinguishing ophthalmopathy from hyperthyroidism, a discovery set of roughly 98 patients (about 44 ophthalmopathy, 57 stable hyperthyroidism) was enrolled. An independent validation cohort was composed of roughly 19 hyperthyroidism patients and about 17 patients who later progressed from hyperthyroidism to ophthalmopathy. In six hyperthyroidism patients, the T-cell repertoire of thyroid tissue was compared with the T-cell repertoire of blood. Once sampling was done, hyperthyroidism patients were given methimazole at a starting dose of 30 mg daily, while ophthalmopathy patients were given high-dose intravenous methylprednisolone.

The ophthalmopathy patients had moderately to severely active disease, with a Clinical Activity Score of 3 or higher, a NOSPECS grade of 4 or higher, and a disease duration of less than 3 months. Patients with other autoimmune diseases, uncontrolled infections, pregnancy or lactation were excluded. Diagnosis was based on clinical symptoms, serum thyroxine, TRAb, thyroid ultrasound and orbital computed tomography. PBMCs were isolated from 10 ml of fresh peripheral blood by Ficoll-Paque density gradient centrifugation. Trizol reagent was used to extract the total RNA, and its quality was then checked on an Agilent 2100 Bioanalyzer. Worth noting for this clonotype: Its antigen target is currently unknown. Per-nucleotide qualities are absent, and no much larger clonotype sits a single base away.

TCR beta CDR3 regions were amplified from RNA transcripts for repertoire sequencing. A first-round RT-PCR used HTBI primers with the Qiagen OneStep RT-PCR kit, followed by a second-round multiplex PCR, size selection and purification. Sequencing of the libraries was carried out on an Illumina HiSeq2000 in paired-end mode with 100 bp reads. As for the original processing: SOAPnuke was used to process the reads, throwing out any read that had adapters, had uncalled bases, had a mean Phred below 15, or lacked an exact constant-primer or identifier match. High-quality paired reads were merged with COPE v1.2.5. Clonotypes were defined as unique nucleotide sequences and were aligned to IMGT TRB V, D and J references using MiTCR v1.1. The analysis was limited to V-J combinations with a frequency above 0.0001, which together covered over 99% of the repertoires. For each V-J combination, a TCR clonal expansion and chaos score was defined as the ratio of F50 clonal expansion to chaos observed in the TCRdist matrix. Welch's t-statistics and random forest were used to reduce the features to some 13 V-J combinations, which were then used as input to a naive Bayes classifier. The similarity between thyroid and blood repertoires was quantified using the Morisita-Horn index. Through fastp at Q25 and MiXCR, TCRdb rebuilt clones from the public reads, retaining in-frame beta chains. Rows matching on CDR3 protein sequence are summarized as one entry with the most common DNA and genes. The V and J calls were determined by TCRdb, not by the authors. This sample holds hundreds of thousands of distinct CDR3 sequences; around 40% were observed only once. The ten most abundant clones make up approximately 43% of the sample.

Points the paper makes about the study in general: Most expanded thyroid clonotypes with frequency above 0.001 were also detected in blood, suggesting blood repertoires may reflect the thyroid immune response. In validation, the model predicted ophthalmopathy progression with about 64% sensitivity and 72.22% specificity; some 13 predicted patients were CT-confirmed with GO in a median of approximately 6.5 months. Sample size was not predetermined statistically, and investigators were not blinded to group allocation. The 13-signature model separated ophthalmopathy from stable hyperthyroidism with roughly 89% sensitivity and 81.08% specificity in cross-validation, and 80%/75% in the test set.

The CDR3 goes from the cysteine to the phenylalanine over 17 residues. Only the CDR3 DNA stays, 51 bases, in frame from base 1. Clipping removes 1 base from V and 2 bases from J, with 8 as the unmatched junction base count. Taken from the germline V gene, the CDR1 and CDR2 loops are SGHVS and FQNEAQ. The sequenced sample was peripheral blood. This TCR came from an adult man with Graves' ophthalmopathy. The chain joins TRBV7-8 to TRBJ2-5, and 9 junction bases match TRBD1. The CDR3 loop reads CASSLVAGTGLQETQYF. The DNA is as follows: TGTGCCAGCAGCTTAGTAGCCGGGACAGGGTTACAAGAGACCCAGTACTTC.